This T cell receptor (beta chain) stems from a study of T cell responses to AZD1222 COVID-19 vaccine. The CDR3 runs to 20 residues. Trimming at V came to 2 bases and at J to 2 bases, leaving 20 bases not matched to a gene. Looked up from germline, CDR1 is MDHEN and CDR2 is SYDVKM. Profiled with immunoSEQ multiplex PCR; TCRdb holds only in-frame clones, not every one. There are some 150,000 clones in the sample; 80% to 90% occur only once, and about a tenth lies in the top ten. The receptor comes from an adult who received the AZD1222 COVID-19 vaccine. The input for sequencing was peripheral blood, taken 28 days after the second AZD1222 dose. This chain uses TRBV28 with TRBJ2-7; TRBD1 aligns across 8 bases. CDR3 in DNA: TGTGCCAGCAGTTTAGGGCAAGGGGCAGGGGGCGCAGGGACCCCCTACGAGCAGTACTTC. Translated, it gives CASSLGQGAGGAGTPYEQYF.